A single sample gave rise to the 20 T cell receptor beta chains below, sequenced in a study of regulatory T cells in long-lasting Graves disease. CDR3 regions were amplified by Arm-PCR using iRepertoire HTBI primers to build TCR beta libraries. MiXCR, run by TCRdb on the multiplex PCR reads, gives a single entry per CDR3 protein. The sample lists hundreds of thousands of distinct CDR3 sequences; less than 25% were seen once. Stated time point: persistent/refractory GD, antithyroid drugs over 5 years with positive TRAb. Construction of the TCR library relied on RNA isolated from PBMCs. The sequencing here drew on peripheral blood mononuclear cells (PBMCs), taken when the disease was refractory, from a patient treated with antithyroid drugs. The receptors were sampled from a female donor with Graves disease.

The chain links TRBV4-1 to TRBJ1-2, with D unclear. The CDR3 loop spans 13 amino acids. Trimming left V 5 bases short and J 4 bases short, with 11 bases between. Germline assignment: CDR1 MGHRA and CDR2 YSYEKL. This CDR3 reads CASSDRILYGYTF. In DNA, the CDR3 is TGCGCCAGCAGCGACCGGATCCTCTATGGCTACACCTTC.

The V call is TRBV19, the J call TRBJ1-1, with D possibly being TRBD1 (5 bases). The CDR3 length is 16 residues. Between the trimmed V and J ends, which lost 7 bases and 4 bases, there was a span of 22 bases. The germline V gene has CDR1 LNHDA and CDR2 SQIVND (reference sequence). In DNA form, the CDR3 reads TGTGCCAGTACCAAAAAGGCAGGGACGGCGTTCACTGAAGCTTTCTTT. It yields the protein CASTKKAGTAFTEAFF.

This clonotype was counted ten times or more. V and J are TRBV9 and TRBJ2-2; no definite D call. The V and J ends lost 0 bases and 0 bases respectively, with 6 bases between them. There are 15 residues in the CDR3. The V gene's germline CDR1 is SGDLS and CDR2 YYNGEE. The CDR3 coding sequence is TGTGCCAGCAGCGTAGCGGCGGCGAACACCGGGGAGCTGTTTTTT. Its protein product is CASSVAAANTGELFF.

The chain joins TRBV7-3 to TRBJ2-5; D is uncertain. V lost 1 base and J lost 2, with 14 bases in between. The CDR3 sequence is 16 residues long. The germline V gene has CDR1 SGHTA and CDR2 FQGTGA. As DNA, the CDR3 is TGTGCCAGCAGCTTAAGGGGTGTCCTACCTCAAGAGACCCAGTACTTC. It specifies CASSLRGVLPQETQYF.

This chain uses TRBV24-1 with TRBJ2-2; 7 bases map to TRBD1. Germline CDR1 reads KGHDR; CDR2 reads SFDVKD. This CDR3 has 15 amino acids. J lost 0 bases, V lost 9 bases, and 6 bases had no gene match. CDR3 in DNA: TGTGCCACCGACCCGGGACAGTCGAACACCGGGGAGCTGTTTTTT. Its translation is CATDPGQSNTGELFF.

The rearrangement joins TRBV6-2 or TRBV6-3 to TRBJ2-7; D gene unclear. From germline, CDR1 is MNHEY and CDR2 SVGEGT. V dropped 6 bases and J dropped 7 bases, with 13 bases sitting between them. The CDR3 is made up of 12 amino acids. DNA for the CDR3: TGTGCCAGCAGACCTCCCTCGCGTGAGCAGTACTTC. Its translation: CASRPPSREQYF.

Comment on this clonotype: A read error is possible here, since a much larger clone lies one base away. The chain employs TRBV12-3 or TRBV12-4 and TRBJ1-2, with D possibly matching TRBD1 (5 bases). CDR3 length: 11 residues. CDR3 region: CAGSGTGGYTF. CDR3 in DNA: TGTGCCGGCAGTGGGACCGGAGGCTACACCTTC.

The rearrangement joins TRBV5-4 to TRBJ2-5, with 13 positions matching TRBD2. Germline V gives CDR1 SGHNT, CDR2 YYREEE (reference sequence). The junction had 10 bases not matched to a gene; V was cut back by 4 bases and J by 1 base. The CDR3 length is 18 residues. In DNA, the CDR3 is TGTGCCAGCAGCATCGGGACTAGCGGGAATTTGGTCCAAGAGACCCAGTACTTC. Protein sequence: CASSIGTSGNLVQETQYF. Looking up the rest from reference TRBV5-4 and TRBJ2-5 gives the full variable domain: ETGVTQSPTHLIKTRGQQVTLRCSSQSGHNTVSWYQQALGQGPQFIFQYYREEENGRGNFPPRFSGLQFPNYSSELNVNALELDDSALYLCASSIGTSGNLVQETQYFGPGTRLLVL.

This clonotype showed up just a few times. The rearrangement uses TRBV10-1 and TRBJ2-5, with D perhaps TRBD1 (7 bases). The V gene's germline CDR1 is WNHNN and CDR2 SYGVQD (reference sequence). Between the trimmed V and J ends, which lost 0 bases and 5 bases, there was a span of 10 bases. The CDR3 spans 14 residues. The CDR3 region is CASSESTGRETQYF. CDR3 DNA: TGCGCCAGCAGTGAGTCGACAGGGAGGGAGACCCAGTACTTC.

This clonotype turned up a few times. The V call is TRBV15, the J call TRBJ2-3; D remains ambiguous. Trimming shortened V by 0 bases and J by 4 bases, and 11 bases separated the two germline ends. Germline V CDR1 and CDR2: LNHNV, YYDKDF (reference sequence). The CDR3 consists of 15 residues. Here the CDR3 reads CATSRDLSIPDTQYF. Here the CDR3 DNA reads TGTGCCACCAGCAGAGATTTAAGTATTCCAGATACGCAGTATTTT.

The genes are TRBV7-9 and TRBJ2-1, with 11 nucleotides matching TRBD2. V shed 5 bases and J 4 bases; nucleotides not matched to a gene: 10. Looked up from germline, CDR1 is SEHNR and CDR2 is FQNEAQ (reference sequence). CDR3 length equals 17 residues. This CDR3 reads CASSTPTSGKAYNEQFF. The DNA of the CDR3 is TGTGCCAGCAGCACACCGACTAGCGGGAAAGCGTACAATGAGCAGTTCTTC.

With regard to this clonotype: It may be a read error: a sequence one base away is much more abundant. This chain's CDR3 is CASSEAVDFYGYTF. CDR3 in DNA: TGTGCCAGCAGTGAAGCAGTAGACTTCTATGGCTACACCTTC. This sequence joins TRBV6-1 and TRBJ1-2; D is ambiguous. Trimming stripped 0 bases from V and 4 bases from J, with 9 bases between. There are 14 residues in the CDR3. Per germline, CDR1 MNHNS and CDR2 SASEGT.

This clonotype has just a few counts. The rearrangement joins TRBV30 to TRBJ2-3, with D maybe TRBD1 (6 bases). This CDR3 has 14 residues. Between the trimmed V and J ends, which lost 0 bases and 3 bases, there was a span of 10 bases. The germline CDR1 and CDR2 sequences are GTSNPN and SVGIG (reference sequence). The CDR3 nucleotides are TGTGCCTGGAGTGTACAAGGACAGACAGATACGCAGTATTTT. It specifies CAWSVQGQTDTQYF. Filled out from reference TRBV30 and TRBJ2-3, the complete variable domain reads SQTIHQWPATLVQPVGSPLSLECTVEGTSNPNLYWYRQAAGRGLQLLFYSVGIGQISSEVPQNLSASRPQDRQFILSSKKLLLSDSGFYLCAWSVQGQTDTQYFGPGTRLTVL.

The chain employs TRBV6-5 and TRBJ2-5, with a weak D call TRBD2 (5 bases). The CDR3 is made up of 15 amino acids. V was trimmed by 0 bases and J by 7 bases, leaving 15 bases between them. The germline CDR1 and CDR2 sequences are MNHEY and SVGAGI. The chain's CDR3 is CASSYSVLGKGTQYF. CDR3 nucleotides: TGTGCCAGCAGTTACTCGGTACTAGGAAAAGGGACCCAGTACTTC.

There are many counts of this clonotype. The rearrangement links TRBV28 to TRBJ2-7; the D gene is possibly TRBD2 (5 bases). The CDR3 runs to 13 residues. Trimming took 7 bases from V and 2 from J, leaving 12 bases between them. Germline CDR1 and CDR2: MDHEN and SYDVKM. In nucleotides, the CDR3 is TGTGCCAGCAAAGTCCGGGGTGCCTACGAGCAGTACTTC. This codes for CASKVRGAYEQYF.

This clonotype was detected a few times. The chain is built from TRBV20-1 and TRBJ1-1; the D gene is possibly TRBD1 (6 bases). Germline assignment: CDR1 DFQATT and CDR2 SNEGSKA (reference sequence). There are 17 residues in the CDR3. Trimming stripped 5 bases from V and 5 bases from J, with 27 bases between. CDR3 DNA sequence: TGCAGTGCTGCCCTCATCTTGGGGGCAAGAGGAAATACTGAAGCTTTCTTT. This gives the protein CSAALILGARGNTEAFF.

This clonotype has a handful of counts. This chain connects TRBV20-1 to TRBJ2-7; 9 nucleotides line up with TRBD1. The CDR3 is made up of 15 amino acids. Germline-derived CDR1 and CDR2 are DFQATT and SNEGSKA (reference sequence). Unmatched junction bases numbered 6, after V lost 0 bases and J lost 3 bases. The CDR3 DNA is TGCAGTGCTAGAGATCGACAGGGGGGCTACTACGAGCAGTACTTC. Amino acid sequence: CSARDRQGGYYEQYF.

As regards this clonotype: A read error is likely here: a far larger clone is one base away. Here the CDR3 omits its conserved ending phenylalanine or tryptophan, so a read error is the likely source. V and J are TRBV7-9 and TRBJ2-7, with D possibly being TRBD2 (5 bases). CDR1 and CDR2 from the germline V gene are SEHNR and FQNEAQ (reference sequence). The CDR3 has 13 residues. Trimming stripped 1 base from V and 3 bases from J, with 7 bases between. Here the CDR3 DNA reads TGTGCCAGCAGCTTAGTGGGAGACTACGAGCAGTACCTC. Translating it yields CASSLVGDYEQYL.

This clonotype was recorded at least ten times. V usage is TRBV11-2 and J usage is TRBJ1-6; no firm D call. In germline, CDR1 is SGHAT, CDR2 FQNNGV. This CDR3 comprises 16 residues. Trimming took 6 bases from V and 9 from J, leaving 21 bases between them. CDR3 amino acids: CASSRRTPRTSSPLHF. CDR3 bases: TGTGCCAGCAGTCGCCGGACGCCTCGTACGAGTTCACCCCTCCACTTT.

This clonotype was observed a few times. This chain links TRBV11-2 with TRBJ1-2, with TRBD1 identical over 7 bases. The germline gives CDR1 SGHAT, CDR2 FQNNGV. Germline trimming cut 4 bases from V and 6 bases from J; bases unmatched to any gene: 20. This CDR3 has 18 amino acids. The CDR3: CASSSNVYGQARVDGYTF. In DNA form, the CDR3 reads TGTGCCAGCAGCTCGAACGTGTATGGACAGGCACGCGTCGATGGCTACACCTTC.